The next 18 T cell receptor beta chains were all read from a single sample in a study of shared clonotypes between healthy human individuals. Produced via immunoSEQ multiplex PCR; TCRdb's table is partial and in-frame only. The table has approximately 2,300,000 clones, just under 95% seen once. The sample comprised naive CD4+ T cells from PBMCs. Subset noted: CD45RA+ positively selected. Receptor source: a man between 18 and 29 years old in good health. Some clones in this sample may be carry-over from other donors' samples.

The chain carries TRBV6-1 and TRBJ1-1; a weak D match, TRBD1 (5 bases). This CDR3 has 13 amino acids. The V gene lost 7 bases and the J gene lost 5 bases, with 14 bases spanning the gap. Germline values: CDR1 MNHNS, CDR2 SASEGT. Here the CDR3 DNA reads TGTGCCAGCACCCCGGAGCAGGGAACTGAAGCTTTCTTT. It specifies CASTPEQGTEAFF.

About this clone itself: This same CDR3 is encoded by further DNA sequences in the sample. V usage is TRBV5-1 and J usage is TRBJ2-1, with 7 positions matching TRBD1. The CDR3 has 15 amino acids. The germline CDR1 and CDR2 sequences are SGHRS and YFSETQ. The junction had 1 base not matched to a gene; V was cut back by 0 bases and J by 1 base. CDR3 sequence: CASSLAGQSYNEQFF. CDR3 sequence (DNA): TGCGCCAGCAGCTTGGCGGGACAGTCCTACAATGAGCAGTTCTTC.

J is TRBJ1-6 and V is TRBV11-1, with D possibly being TRBD1 (5 bases). Trimming left V 5 bases short and J 13 bases short, with 18 bases between. Germline CDR1 and CDR2: SGHAT and FQDESV (reference sequence). The CDR3 consists of 14 residues. The CDR3 nucleotides are TGTGCCAGCAGCGGAAACCGGGACCCGAATCCCCTCCACTTT. It translates to CASSGNRDPNPLHF.

The chain recombines TRBV7-9 with TRBJ2-5; possible D gene TRBD2, 5 bases. This CDR3 comprises 15 residues. Trimming took 5 bases from V and 2 from J, leaving 15 bases between them. Germline CDR1 is SEHNR and CDR2 is FQNEAQ (reference sequence). As DNA, the CDR3 is TGTGCCAGCAGCCTGACCTTAGCGCCACAAGAGACCCAGTACTTC. It is translated as CASSLTLAPQETQYF.

This rearrangement joins TRBV7-2 to TRBJ1-6, with a tentative D call TRBD1 (6 bases). Germline-derived CDR1 and CDR2 are SGHTA and FQGNSA. Between the trimmed V and J ends, which lost 3 bases and 6 bases, there was a span of 12 bases. The CDR3 runs 15 residues. The CDR3 DNA reads as TGTGCCAGCAGCTTTACGGGGGCGGCTAATTCACCCCTCCACTTT. This encodes CASSFTGAANSPLHF.

V gene TRBV25-1 combines with J gene TRBJ2-6; no clear D gene. Trimming cost V 3 bases and J 3 bases, with 15 bases left between them. Germline V CDR1 and CDR2: MGHDK, SYGVNS. This CDR3 has 17 residues. The CDR3 coding sequence is TGTGCCAGCAGTGAGACCCGGGCCTTTCTTGGGGCCAACGTCCTGACTTTC. Translating gives CASSETRAFLGANVLTF.

This chain connects TRBV7-2 to TRBJ2-1; tentative D call: TRBD2 (6 bases). Trimming stripped 2 bases from V and 0 bases from J, with 14 bases between. Germline lookup yields CDR1 SGHTA and CDR2 FQGNSA. The CDR3 runs 17 residues. This chain's CDR3 is CASSLIPLASSYNEQFF. CDR3 sequence (DNA): TGTGCCAGCAGCTTAATTCCCCTAGCGAGCTCCTACAATGAGCAGTTCTTC.

A single count supports this clone. V usage is TRBV7-9 and J usage is TRBJ2-3; no firm D call. Germline V CDR1 and CDR2: SEHNR, FQNEAQ (reference sequence). The CDR3 loop spans 9 amino acids. CDR3 DNA sequence: TGTTCGGGTGGGGATACGCAGTATTTT. As protein: CSGGDTQYF.

The V gene is TRBV7-3, the J gene TRBJ2-3; 11 nucleotides agree with TRBD1. CDR1 and CDR2 (germline): SGHTA, FQGTGA. Trimming took 6 bases from V and 7 from J; bases not matched to a gene: 12. The CDR3 runs 16 residues. The CDR3 is CASRSAGTGGGYTQYF. CDR3 DNA sequence: TGTGCCAGCAGGTCAGCCGGGACAGGGGGTGGGTATACGCAGTATTTT. Supplemented by reference TRBV7-3 and TRBJ2-3, the full variable domain reads GAGVSQTPSNKVTEKGKYVELRCDPISGHTALYWYRQSLGQGPEFLIYFQGTGAADDSGLPNDRFFAVRPEGSVSTLKIQRTERGDSAVYLCASRSAGTGGGYTQYFGPGTRLTVL.

This sequence joins TRBV9 and TRBJ1-2; D may be TRBD1 (5 bases). CDR1 is SGDLS, CDR2 YYNGEE, per germline. This CDR3 comprises 14 residues. Trimming took 4 bases from V and 8 from J, leaving 18 bases between them. The CDR3 bases are TGTGCCAGCAGCCCCGGGGACTCCCGGGAGGGCTACACCTTC. The encoded protein is CASSPGDSREGYTF.

The chain is built from TRBV5-4 and TRBJ1-4; possibly TRBD1 for D (6 bases). The germline CDR1 and CDR2 sequences are SGHNT and YYREEE (reference sequence). The V end lost 4 bases, the J end lost 3 bases, and 13 bases lay between the germline ends. The CDR3 has 15 amino acids. CDR3 residues: CASSLTTGANEKLFF. The CDR3 DNA reads as TGTGCCAGCAGCCTCACGACAGGAGCTAATGAAAAACTGTTTTTT.

This chain connects TRBV6-5 to TRBJ2-1; TRBD2 aligns across 9 bases. In germline, CDR1 is MNHEY, CDR2 SVGAGI. This CDR3 is built from 16 residues. After removal of 3 bases from V and 0 bases from J, the junction contained 3 bases not matched to a gene. CDR3 amino acids: CASSYPSGTSYNEQFF. In nucleotides, the CDR3 is TGTGCCAGCAGTTATCCTAGCGGGACCTCCTACAATGAGCAGTTCTTC.

The rearrangement links TRBV6-1 to TRBJ1-2, with TRBD1 as a possible D gene (5 bases). The CDR3 is 15 residues long. Germline CDR1 reads MNHNS; CDR2 reads SASEGT. V lost 4 bases and J 2 bases, leaving 14 bases between the germline ends. CDR3 bases: TGTGCCAGCAGTGTCCTGAGCGGGGGGAACTATGGCTACACCTTC. Protein product: CASSVLSGGNYGYTF.

The chain combines TRBV28 with TRBJ2-4; TRBD2 might be the D (6 bases). CDR3 length: 14 residues. Germline lookup yields CDR1 MDHEN and CDR2 SYDVKM. V was trimmed by 8 bases and J by 0 bases, leaving 11 bases between them. The CDR3 nucleotides are TGTGCCAGCGAAGGAGGGATAGCCAAAAACATTCAGTACTTC. This translates into CASEGGIAKNIQYF.

The rearrangement uses TRBV6-5 and TRBJ2-3, with 10 positions matching TRBD2. Germline V lookup: CDR1 MNHEY, CDR2 SVGAGI. J was trimmed by 9 bases and V by 5 bases; bases with no gene match: 11. There are 15 residues in the CDR3. The CDR3 loop is CASSPTWTSGSTQYF. The CDR3 nucleotides are TGTGCCAGCAGTCCGACCTGGACTAGCGGCTCGACGCAGTATTTT.

Regarding this clone: Compared with germline, one end of the junction differs, possibly owing to a read error. The V call is TRBV6-6, the J call TRBJ2-5; the match to TRBD1 covers 7 bases. Germline lookup yields CDR1 MNHNY and CDR2 SVGAGI (reference sequence). This CDR3 comprises 14 residues. CDR3 sequence: CASSYLTGEEIQYF. The CDR3 DNA reads as TGTGCCAGCAGTTACCTCACAGGGGAAGAGATCCAGTACTTC.

The CDR3 DNA reads as TGTGCCAGCTCAACAGGGACGGGCACAGATACGCAGTATTTT. Translation gives CASSTGTGTDTQYF. V usage is TRBV18 and J usage is TRBJ2-3; D might be TRBD1 (6 bases). The CDR3 is made up of 14 amino acids. V was clipped by 5 bases and J by 1 base, with 10 bases between them. Germline V gene lookup returns CDR1 KGHSH and CDR2 LQKENI. Variable domain in full (rest from reference TRBV18 and TRBJ2-3): NAGVMQNPRHLVRRRGQEARLRCSPMKGHSHVYWYRQLPEEGLKFMVYLQKENIIDESGMPKERFSAEFPKEGPSILRIQQVVRGDSAAYFCASSTGTGTDTQYFGPGTRLTVL.

This sequence joins TRBV11-2 and TRBJ2-7; 7 bases match TRBD2. Trimming cost V 2 bases and J 1 base; bases outside gene matches: 5. The germline V gene has CDR1 SGHAT and CDR2 FQNNGV. CDR3 length equals 15 residues. Here the CDR3 reads CASSLLAVPSYEQYF. The DNA for the CDR3 is TGTGCCAGCAGCTTACTAGCGGTACCTTCCTACGAGCAGTACTTC.